The 25 T cell receptor beta chains reported below all come from one sample, sequenced in a study of CD8 T cells in Susac syndrome. Random hexamers were used to reverse transcribe the RNA input (about 0.5 to 1 ug). TCRdb reprocessed the immunoSEQ multiplex PCR reads with MiXCR, giving one entry per CDR3 protein. The sample has tens of thousands of distinct CDR3 sequences, around 95% seen once. Specimen: CD8+ T cells from PBMCs. These receptors all come from a human donor with Susac syndrome.

The rearrangement joins TRBV30 to TRBJ2-7; 9 bases are shared with TRBD2. CDR1 and CDR2 (germline): GTSNPN, SVGIG (reference sequence). The CDR3 totals 17 residues. V dropped 2 bases and J dropped 2; count of bases not matched to a gene: 13. The CDR3 reads CAWSPRLADVSTYEQYF. The CDR3 bases are TGTGCCTGGAGTCCAAGACTAGCGGACGTATCTACCTACGAGCAGTACTTC. The entire variable domain, with the rest obtained from reference TRBV30 and TRBJ2-7, is as follows: SQTIHQWPATLVQPVGSPLSLECTVEGTSNPNLYWYRQAAGRGLQLLFYSVGIGQISSEVPQNLSASRPQDRQFILSSKKLLLSDSGFYLCAWSPRLADVSTYEQYFGPGTRLTVT.

The chain recombines TRBV20-1 with TRBJ2-1; TRBD2 agrees at 11 bases. Germline V gene data show CDR1 as DFQATT and CDR2 as SNEGSKA (reference sequence). The trim removed 2 bases at V and 7 bases at J, leaving 13 bases unmatched. The CDR3 contains 17 residues. The CDR3 nucleotides are TGCAGTGCTAGAACCGGGACTAGCGGTTCCATTAAAAATGAGCAGTTCTTC. Its protein is CSARTGTSGSIKNEQFF.

This clonotype has more than one count but fewer than ten. The chain carries TRBV10-3 and TRBJ2-5; TRBD2 matches 8 bases. The germline V gene has CDR1 ENHRY and CDR2 SYGVKD. V gave up 8 bases and J gave up 0 bases; unmatched junction bases: 5. CDR3 length: 14 amino acids. The CDR3 nucleotides read TGTGCCATCTCAGCGGGGGCGTACCAAGAGACCCAGTACTTC. Translated, it gives CAISAGAYQETQYF.

This rearrangement joins TRBV7-9 to TRBJ2-7; D tentatively reads TRBD1 or TRBD2 (6 bases each). This CDR3 is built from 13 residues. In germline, CDR1 is SEHNR, CDR2 FQNEAQ (reference sequence). V lost 7 bases and J 3 bases, leaving 13 bases between the germline ends. Written as DNA, the CDR3 is TGTGCCAGCAAGGGGGGCCATGGCTACGAGCAGTACTTC. The encoded protein is CASKGGHGYEQYF.

This chain links TRBV5-6 with TRBJ2-5; D is uncertain. Trimming left V 0 bases short and J 0 bases short, with 6 bases between. The CDR3 extends over 14 amino acids. CDR1 and CDR2 from the germline V gene are SGHDT and YYEEEE. The CDR3 DNA reads as TGTGCCAGCAGCTTGGGGGCCTACCAAGAGACCCAGTACTTC. This encodes CASSLGAYQETQYF.

The chain is built from TRBV7-6 and TRBJ2-7, with D perhaps TRBD1 or TRBD2 (5 bases each). Trimming took off 3 bases at V and 6 bases at J, with 12 bases between the two ends. Per the germline V gene, CDR1 is SGHVS and CDR2 is FNYEAQ. The CDR3 has 13 residues. This CDR3 is CASSLGELGEQYF. The CDR3 nucleotides are TGTGCCAGCAGCTTGGGGGAACTGGGCGAGCAGTACTTC.

V and J are TRBV20-1 and TRBJ2-7; TRBD2 agrees at 7 bases. V was pared by 0 bases and J by 2 bases, with 4 bases of the junction left unmatched. The CDR3 is 14 residues long. Germline V gives CDR1 DFQATT, CDR2 SNEGSKA (reference sequence). The CDR3 spells CSARDLLATYEQYF. The DNA of the CDR3 is TGCAGTGCTAGAGACTTACTAGCGACCTACGAGCAGTACTTC.

The chain has TRBV11-2 and TRBJ2-7; D is uncertain. The CDR3 runs to 13 residues. V dropped 1 base and J dropped 6 bases, with 10 bases sitting between them. Germline V gene sequence: CDR1 SGHAT, CDR2 FQNNGV. The DNA of the CDR3 is TGTGCCAGCAGCTTAGCTGGCCCCGGCGAGCAGTACTTC. Translated: CASSLAGPGEQYF.

The chain uses TRBV5-4 and TRBJ1-1; D perhaps matches TRBD1 (5 bases). The germline V gene has CDR1 SGHNT and CDR2 YYREEE (reference sequence). The CDR3 is 11 amino acids. Trimming left V 2 bases short and J 8 bases short, with 7 bases between. The CDR3, as DNA: TGTGCCAGCAGCTTCGACAGCGAAGCTTTCTTT. Translation gives CASSFDSEAFF.

The V call is TRBV28, the J call TRBJ2-5; TRBD2 matches at 11 bases. The germline V gene encodes CDR1 MDHEN and CDR2 SYDVKM. J lost 2 bases, V lost 3 bases, and 2 bases had no gene match. The CDR3 length is 15 residues. CDR3 region: CASSFGTSGQETQYF. For the CDR3, the DNA is TGTGCCAGCAGTTTTGGGACTAGCGGACAAGAGACCCAGTACTTC.

The rearrangement uses TRBV27 and TRBJ2-1; D perhaps matches TRBD2 (5 bases). The CDR3 length is 14 residues. Trimming removed 0 bases from V and 8 bases from J, with 11 bases in between. Germline assignment: CDR1 MNHEY and CDR2 SMNVEV (reference sequence). CDR3 DNA: TGTGCCAGCAGTTTATCTCCCGGGAACCATGAGCAGTTCTTC. Protein sequence: CASSLSPGNHEQFF.

The rearrangement links TRBV15 to TRBJ2-1; 7 bases align to TRBD2. The CDR3 has 15 amino acids. Germline assignment: CDR1 LNHNV and CDR2 YYDKDF (reference sequence). The ends lost 0 bases at V and 7 bases at J; junction bases unmatched: 6. The chain's CDR3 is CATSRDRGGKNEQFF. The CDR3 DNA follows: TGTGCCACCAGCAGAGATCGGGGAGGGAAGAATGAGCAGTTCTTC. The full variable domain, with the rest looked up from reference TRBV15 and TRBJ2-1, is DAMVIQNPRYQVTQFGKPVTLSCSQTLNHNVMYWYQQKSSQAPKLLFHYYDKDFNNEADTPDNFQSRRPNTSFCFLDIRSPGLGDTAMYLCATSRDRGGKNEQFFGPGTRLTVL.

The rearrangement links TRBV29-1 to TRBJ2-1, with TRBD1 matching 7 bases. The CDR3 spans 14 residues. CDR1 is SQVTM, CDR2 ANQGSEA, per germline. The junction had 8 bases not matched to a gene; V was cut back by 1 base and J by 8 bases. This CDR3 is CSVEGTGKIDEQFF. CDR3 coding DNA: TGCAGCGTTGAAGGGACAGGAAAAATCGATGAGCAGTTCTTC.

V usage is TRBV5-1 and J usage is TRBJ2-5, with no clear D. The V end was cut by 8 bases, the J end by 3 bases, with 8 bases between. The CDR3 sequence is 11 residues long. Germline assignment: CDR1 SGHRS and CDR2 YFSETQ. DNA of the CDR3: TGCGCCAGTGTGCAAAAAGAGACCCAGTACTTC. Translated, it gives CASVQKETQYF.

V gene TRBV4-3 combines with J gene TRBJ2-7; D possibly corresponds to TRBD2 (6 bases). The CDR3 sequence is 17 residues long. The ends were cut back, 0 bases at V and 3 bases at J, with 18 bases in the middle. Germline V lookup: CDR1 LGHNA, CDR2 YSLEER. CDR3 in DNA: TGCGCCAGCAGCCAAGATCTAGCGCTCGGGGGACTCTACGAGCAGTACTTC. Protein: CASSQDLALGGLYEQYF.

The chain has TRBV28 and TRBJ2-5; 8 positions match TRBD1. The CDR3 extends over 15 amino acids. Germline V lookup: CDR1 MDHEN, CDR2 SYDVKM. Germline trimming cut 3 bases from V and 4 bases from J; bases unmatched to any gene: 7. CDR3 coding DNA: TGTGCCAGCAGTTTTGAGACAGGACAGGGAGAGACCCAGTACTTC. Its protein is CASSFETGQGETQYF. The full variable domain, its missing parts supplied by reference TRBV28 and TRBJ2-5, is DVKVTQSSRYLVKRTGEKVFLECVQDMDHENMFWYRQDPGLGLRLIYFSYDVKMKEKGDIPEGYSVSREKKERFSLILESASTNQTSMYLCASSFETGQGETQYFGPGTRLLVL.

This sequence joins TRBV7-9 and TRBJ2-5; TRBD2 aligns across 11 bases. Trimming took 2 bases from V and 3 from J; bases not matched to a gene: 8. The CDR3 is 17 residues long. Germline CDR1 reads SEHNR; CDR2 reads FQNEAQ (reference sequence). Here the CDR3 reads CASSLSLAGGIEETQYF. In DNA, the CDR3 is TGTGCCAGCAGCTTATCCCTAGCGGGAGGTATTGAAGAGACCCAGTACTTC. Full variable domain (outside the CDR3, taken from reference TRBV7-9 and TRBJ2-5): DTGVSQNPRHKITKRGQNVTFRCDPISEHNRLYWYRQTLGQGPEFLTYFQNEAQLEKSRLLSDRFSAERPKGSFSTLEIQRTEQGDSAMYLCASSLSLAGGIEETQYFGPGTRLLVL.

The V call is TRBV6-5, the J call TRBJ2-7, with TRBD1 as a possible D gene (6 bases). This CDR3 contains 15 residues. Germline-derived CDR1 and CDR2 are MNHEY and SVGAGI. Trimming took off 1 base at V and 1 base at J, with 11 bases between the two ends. The CDR3, as DNA: TGTGCCAGCAGTTACTTCCCAGGGGTGTCCTACGAGCAGTACTTC. This gives the protein CASSYFPGVSYEQYF.

The chain is built from TRBV7-9 and TRBJ2-5, with D possibly TRBD1 on 6 matching bases. V lost 5 bases, J lost 1 base, and 11 bases lay in between. CDR1 and CDR2 from the germline V gene are SEHNR and FQNEAQ (reference sequence). The length of the CDR3 is 14 residues. The CDR3 nucleotides read TGTGCCAGCAGCCGCGACAGGACCCAAGAGACCCAGTACTTC. This sequence encodes CASSRDRTQETQYF.

This chain links TRBV5-6 with TRBJ1-5, with 7 bases lining up with TRBD1. CDR1 and CDR2 (germline): SGHDT, YYEEEE. V dropped 5 bases and J dropped 6; count of bases not matched to a gene: 5. The CDR3 runs to 13 residues. CDR3 DNA: TGTGCCAGCAGTTCTGGACAGGTTCAGCCCCAGCATTTT. Amino acid sequence: CASSSGQVQPQHF.

The J gene is TRBJ2-7, the V gene TRBV7-2; D ambiguous. This CDR3 is built from 13 residues. The ends were cut back, 0 bases at V and 6 bases at J, with 9 bases in the middle. Germline V gives CDR1 SGHTA, CDR2 FQGNSA. The CDR3 DNA sequence: TGTGCCAGCAGCTTAGCGGGAATACGCGAGCAGTACTTC. Protein product: CASSLAGIREQYF.

A single count supports this clonotype. V is TRBV9 and J is TRBJ2-7, with TRBD1 identical over 7 bases. Trimming removed 0 bases from V and 2 bases from J; junction bases left unmatched: 5. The CDR3 contains 15 residues. Germline lookup yields CDR1 SGDLS and CDR2 YYNGEE. The CDR3 sequence: CASSVGRQGPYEQYF. The DNA of the CDR3 is TGTGCCAGCAGCGTAGGGAGACAGGGTCCCTACGAGCAGTACTTC.

The chain carries TRBV5-4 and TRBJ2-7; a weak D match, TRBD1 (5 bases). From germline, CDR1 is SGHNT and CDR2 YYREEE (reference sequence). CDR3 size: 14 residues. V lost 2 bases and J 1 base, leaving 10 bases between the germline ends. Here the CDR3 reads CASSFAQGSYEQYF. The CDR3 DNA sequence: TGTGCCAGCAGCTTCGCCCAGGGTTCCTACGAGCAGTACTTC. The whole variable domain, filled in from reference TRBV5-4 and TRBJ2-7, reads ETGVTQSPTHLIKTRGQQVTLRCSSQSGHNTVSWYQQALGQGPQFIFQYYREEENGRGNFPPRFSGLQFPNYSSELNVNALELDDSALYLCASSFAQGSYEQYFGPGTRLTVT.

J is TRBJ1-5 and V is TRBV6-1; weak D call: TRBD1 (5 bases). Trimming shortened V by 2 bases and J by 7 bases, and 15 bases separated the two germline ends. The CDR3 sequence is 15 residues long. Germline V CDR1 and CDR2: MNHNS, SASEGT. CDR3 region: CASSEFWGVEQPQHF. The DNA of the CDR3 is TGTGCCAGCAGTGAATTCTGGGGCGTGGAGCAGCCCCAGCATTTT.

The chain joins TRBV9 to TRBJ2-4, with D possibly called TRBD1 or TRBD2 (5 bases each). The CDR3 length is 13 residues. Germline values: CDR1 SGDLS, CDR2 YYNGEE. The V end was cut by 3 bases, the J end by 5 bases, with 9 bases between. CDR3 sequence: CASSAGTENIQYF. The CDR3 DNA reads TGTGCCAGCAGCGCCGGGACGGAAAACATTCAGTACTTC.